The T cell receptor beta chain under discussion was sequenced for a study of T-cell reconstitution after alpha-beta-depleted transplantation in children. Germline V CDR1 and CDR2: SGHVS, FQNEAQ. V lost 2 bases, J lost 0 bases, and 13 bases lay in between. The CDR3 covers 16 residues. For TCRbeta, the library was prepared with unique molecular identifiers. TCRdb re-called the PCR reads through MiXCR, storing one row per CDR3 protein. Of approximately 270,000 distinct CDR3 sequences in the sample, about a tenth were seen once. This clonotype was picked up many times. The sample consisted of PBMCs from the stem cell graft donor, taken from the stem cell graft. The TCR was taken from a human donor who donated a stem cell graft to a child with SCID. The rearrangement links TRBV7-8 to TRBJ1-1, with D possibly TRBD1 on 6 matching bases. Here the CDR3 DNA reads TGTGCCAGCAGCTTACGAGCAGGGGTGATGAACACTGAAGCTTTCTTT. Translating gives CASSLRAGVMNTEAFF.